The entry that follows covers one TCR beta chain sequence. Its target antigen remains unknown. To prepare the library, the immunoSEQ multiplex PCR assay was applied. For the multiplex PCR, a mixture combining 60 forward primers for TCR Vbeta segments and 13 reverse primers for TCR Jbeta segments was used. A multiplex PCR assay on genomic DNA amplified the CDR3 region of rearranged TCR beta genes. The amplified TCR beta libraries were sequenced on the Illumina HiSeq System as 87-base-pair reads. The paper's processing steps were these. A later analysis tallied roughly 80 million unique TCR beta chains across the 666 repertoires, and around 10 million of those chains were shared by two or more donors. Raw reads were error-corrected and collapsed into unique sequences with a nearest-neighbor algorithm that merged closely related sequences to remove PCR and sequencing errors. To assign V, D and J gene segments, CDR3 sequences were aligned to IMGT reference sequences. For a sequence to be retained, a match of at least six nucleotides to both a V gene segment and a J gene segment was required. Rearrangements were called productive when the CDR3 lacked stop codons and stayed in frame with V and J; all others were non-productive. Following IMGT convention, CDR3 was defined as the stretch from the second conserved V-encoded cysteine to the conserved J-encoded phenylalanine. Sequences without an unambiguous match to a single V gene segment were excluded from the earlier analysis of 450 to 750 of the donors. In an earlier analysis of 587 of the donors, V segments were called functional above 56.7% productive rearrangements and were called segregating when the between-donor standard deviation exceeded 5%. A statistical classification framework was built to diagnose cytomegalovirus status from the catalog of TCR beta chain sequences. V and J gene assignment, in a later analysis, came from comparing TCR nucleotide sequences with IMGT/GENE-DB human TR gene sequences. The TCRdist pipeline was used in a later analysis to assign CDR3 sequences and most-parsimonious VDJ recombination scenarios. In a later analysis, each TCR beta chain was defined by its CDR3 amino acid sequence together with its V-gene family, and reads without a unique V-gene family were excluded. A later analysis removed over 500 highly shared, low-generation-probability nucleotide sequences to deal with suspected cross-contamination and a sequencing artifact. In a later analysis, a clonal expansion index for each public chain was calculated from normalized within-repertoire ranks of inferred template counts. A later analysis computed generation probabilities with a VDJ recombination model fitted to out-of-frame rearrangements, and checked the results against IGoR. In a later analysis, TCR-TCR, TCR-HLA and TCR-CMV co-occurrence was scored with hypergeometric tests, and a repertoire-size bias correction was applied to TCR pairs. False discovery rates were estimated in a later analysis by permuting HLA or CMV assignments 20 times. A later analysis grouped co-occurring TCRs with DBSCAN, adding TCRdist sequence similarity when clustering within HLA-allele-positive subsets. Co-occurrence clustering excluded repertoires with fewer than 30,000 or more than 120,000 public chains, plus five with anomalous nucleotide sharing. TCRdb obtained this table from immuneACCESS and retained in-frame rearrangements with V and J assigned. These tables miss some clones; where compared with another copy, unresolved V genes account for less than half of the shortfall, and the remainder is unexplained. V and J calls plus clone size are reproduced from that table; the DNA served to infer D and trimming. This sample's table carries approximately 60,000 clones. The top ten clonotypes cover around 5% of the sample.

The germline V gene supplies CDR1 MGHRA and CDR2 YSYEKL. The junction shows trimming of 3 bases on V and 5 bases on J, and the gene matches do not reach 2 bases of it. The CDR3 numbers 14 residues from cysteine through phenylalanine. CDR3 DNA is the only sequence kept; it has 42 bases, read in frame from the first base. This specimen comes from a study of cytomegalovirus exposure and HLA in healthy donors (TCRdb year 2017). As for the study more broadly: An earlier analysis of under 600 of the donors reported approximately 300 Gb of sequence data and some 100 million unique TCR beta sequences from about 179 million T cells. The aim of the study was to test whether cataloging public T cell receptors could identify signatures of past pathogen exposure. Of the roughly 400 genotyped donors, less than 85% were placed in the genetic ancestry cluster associated with self-reported Caucasian donors. Using immunosequencing, the study profiled T cell repertoires from 640 or so subjects and related those repertoires to cytomegalovirus serostatus. Among some 400 genotyped donors of the cohort, an average of 235,054 unique TCR beta nucleotide sequences were sequenced per donor, around 20% of them non-productive. Rather than drawing on any new phenotypic data, the later analysis identified candidate immune exposures from TCR beta sequences and the way those sequences occurred across donors. A later genetic analysis took genome-wide SNP genotypes for about 55% of the 666 donors and used that subset as a discovery cohort. To predict cytomegalovirus infection status, the study combined high-throughput TCR immunosequencing, statistical association of individual TCRs with disease status, and machine learning. In an earlier analysis of 587 of the donors, high-throughput TCR beta sequencing was used to judge whether each TCR beta V gene segment behaved as functional or pseudogenic. HLA typing included class I and class II loci at four-digit resolution. An early release that covered fewer than 800 HLA-typed donors contained approximately 300 gigabases of sequencing data and 85 million to 100 million unique TCR sequences. Besides the first cohort of approximately 710 subjects, a separate validation cohort made up of roughly 130 different subjects was used. Typing coverage varied by locus: roughly 620-630 donors for A, B, C, DRB1 and DQB1; 500 to 550 for DQA1; about 590 for DPA1; roughly 470 for DPB1. A later analysis re-analyzed previously published TCR beta repertoires from approximately 700 donors and added high-resolution HLA genotyping to study TCR occurrence patterns. Donor age, sex, ethnicity and CMV serostatus were collected together with the repertoire data. Every repertoire in the discovery cohort had been generated on one and the same sequencing platform. Roughly 5 DR-DQ haplotypes were handled as single units for association and clustering, since linkage in the cohort was strong.

The cohort was made up of around 720 healthy bone marrow donors. Cohort members were all nominally healthy when sampled, although unrecorded immune exposures were likely present. The donor tested CMV seropositive, placing the donor among the 290 or so seropositive members of the cohort. Every donor gave a peripheral blood sample, and the peripheral blood mononuclear cells from that sample were used for TCR beta sequencing. The Qiagen DNeasy Blood Extraction Kit was used to extract genomic DNA from the blood cell samples. Beyond this particular receptor, the publication reports: A group of highly shared sequence variants was considered likely to be a technical artifact of the sequencing pipeline. Sequencing depth was assumed to be roughly uniform across donors in the presence/absence analyses, though that assumption may not hold. CMV serostatus was the only immune exposure information available for the cohort. A later genetic analysis associated a missense DCLRE1C variant with V-gene and J-gene trimming of TCR beta chains, and an independent cohort replicated the association. In both the original and validation cohorts, the classifier was reported to diagnose cytomegalovirus status with high specificity and sensitivity. In a later analysis, TCR association rates were found to vary across HLA loci, with the most associated TCRs seen for DRB1 alleles and the fewest for HLA-C alleles. In the study, 150 to 200 TCR beta chains were listed as associated with cytomegalovirus. When HLA alleles, especially DR and DQ, strongly co-occurred, TCR associations were difficult to assign to individual alleles. A later analysis associated around 16,000 TCR beta sequences with specific HLA alleles at a false discovery rate of 0.05. Three of the identified cytomegalovirus-associated TCR beta chains were confirmed in vitro to be specific for cytomegalovirus antigens. Correlated functional status among segregating V segments might be attributable to linkage disequilibrium, but an unknown experimental factor could not be ruled out. Some IMGT-functional V segments, including TRBV6-2 and TRBV6-3, could not be distinguished by the 87-base-pair reads and were therefore excluded. A further reported finding was that TCR beta sequences accurately predicted the HLA-A and HLA-B alleles for most subjects in the first cohort. In a later analysis, several top co-occurrence clusters were reported to appear linked to parvovirus B19, influenza, CMV and Epstein-Barr virus. Most TCR sequences were observed very rarely across donors, whereas some public TCRs were present in many individuals. The earlier analysis of nearly 600 of the donors excluded fewer than 20 rarely observed V segments, including chromosome 9 orphons, because counts were too low. In a later analysis, HLA-associated TCR beta chains were found to be more clonally expanded and to have lower generation probabilities than equally common non-associated chains. In an earlier analysis of under 600 of the donors, most TCR beta V segments were observed in productive rearrangements about 87% or about 30% of the time, broadly matching IMGT annotations. In this cohort, only TCR beta chains were sequenced, and detectable features were limited by the absence of alpha or paired-chain data. HLA typing was unavailable for some donors at each locus, so association tests used only the typed subset. A later genetic analysis reported fewer N-insertions in productive TCRs among donors in an Asian-associated ancestry cluster than the roughly 620-donor mean. The authors suggested that the approach could potentially be generalized to other disease states and immunological phenotypes. A later analysis found that most CMV-associated TCR beta chains appeared HLA-restricted, with HLA associations seemingly driven largely by CMV exposure.

The origin of this receptor is a man aged 25 to 40 in good health and CMV-seropositive. Specimen: PBMCs. The sequence joins TRBV4-1 to TRBJ2-5, with 11 bases matching TRBD2. The DNA sequence reads TGCGCCAGCAGCCATAGCGGGGGGGGCGAGACCCAGTACTTC. It specifies CASSHSGGGETQYF.